This TCR beta chain was obtained from a study of spatial heterogeneity in lung cancer. Unmatched junction bases numbered 7, after V lost 5 bases and J lost 7 bases. CDR3 length equals 14 residues. The germline CDR1 and CDR2 sequences are KGHSH and LQKENI. Via MiXCR, TCRdb re-called the 5' RACE reads, giving one row per CDR3 protein. This sample has 85,000 to 100,000 distinct CDR3 sequences; approximately 20% occur once, and the top ten carry just over 20%. Time point here: blood at routine non-recurrence follow-up after resection. This clonotype was recorded at least ten times. Sample: PBMCs, taken at follow-up. The rearrangement joins TRBV18 to TRBJ1-1; 10 bases match TRBD1. This sequence originates from a male donor with early-stage non-small cell lung cancer. As DNA, the CDR3 is TGTGCCAGCTCAACCGGGACAGGGGTAATTGAAGCTTTCTTT. It specifies CASSTGTGVIEAFF.